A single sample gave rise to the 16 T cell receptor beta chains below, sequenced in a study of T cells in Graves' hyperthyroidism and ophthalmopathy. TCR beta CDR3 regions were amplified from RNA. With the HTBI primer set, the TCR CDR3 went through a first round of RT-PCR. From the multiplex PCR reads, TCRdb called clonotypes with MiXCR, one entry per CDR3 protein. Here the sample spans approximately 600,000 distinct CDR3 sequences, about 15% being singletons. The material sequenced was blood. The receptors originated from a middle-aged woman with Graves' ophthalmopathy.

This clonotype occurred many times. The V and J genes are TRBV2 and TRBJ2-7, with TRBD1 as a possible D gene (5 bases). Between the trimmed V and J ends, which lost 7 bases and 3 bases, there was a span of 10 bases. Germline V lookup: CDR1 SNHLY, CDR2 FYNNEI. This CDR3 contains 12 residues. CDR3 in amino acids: CASIGRDYEQYF. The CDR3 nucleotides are TGTGCCAGCATCGGCAGGGACTACGAGCAGTACTTC.

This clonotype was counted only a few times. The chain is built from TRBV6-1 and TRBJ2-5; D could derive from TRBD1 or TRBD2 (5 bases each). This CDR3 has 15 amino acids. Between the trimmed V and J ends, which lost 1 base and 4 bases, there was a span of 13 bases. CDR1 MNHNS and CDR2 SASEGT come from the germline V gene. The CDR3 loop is CASSEGGGGGETQYF. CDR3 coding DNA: TGTGCCAGCAGTGAAGGGGGCGGAGGAGGAGAGACCCAGTACTTC.

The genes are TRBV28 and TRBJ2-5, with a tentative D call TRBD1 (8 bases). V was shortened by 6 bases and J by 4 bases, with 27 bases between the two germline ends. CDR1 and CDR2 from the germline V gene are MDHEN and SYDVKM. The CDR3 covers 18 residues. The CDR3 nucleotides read TGTGCCAGCAGCTCAACCCCTCTCCCAGGGGGCGGGGGAGAGACCCAGTACTTC. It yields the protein CASSSTPLPGGGGETQYF.

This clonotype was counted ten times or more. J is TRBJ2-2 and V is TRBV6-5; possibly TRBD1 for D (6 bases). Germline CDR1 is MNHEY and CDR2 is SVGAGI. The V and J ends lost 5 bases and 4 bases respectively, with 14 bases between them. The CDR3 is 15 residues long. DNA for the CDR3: TGTGCCAGCAGTCTACAGGGTCGCGGCACCGGGGAGCTGTTTTTT. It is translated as CASSLQGRGTGELFF.

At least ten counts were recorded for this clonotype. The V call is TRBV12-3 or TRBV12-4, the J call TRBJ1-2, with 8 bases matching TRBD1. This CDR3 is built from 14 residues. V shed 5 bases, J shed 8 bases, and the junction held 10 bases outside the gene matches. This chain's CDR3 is CASSPQQGVSGYTF. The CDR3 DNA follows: TGTGCCAGCAGTCCCCAACAGGGGGTGAGCGGCTACACCTTC.

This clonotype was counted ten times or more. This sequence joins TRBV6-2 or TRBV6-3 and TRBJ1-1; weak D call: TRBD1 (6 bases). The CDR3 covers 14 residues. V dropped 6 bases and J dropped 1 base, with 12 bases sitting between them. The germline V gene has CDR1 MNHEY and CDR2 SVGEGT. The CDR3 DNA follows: TGTGCCAGCAGCAAAACACAGGGGAACACTGAAGCTTTCTTT. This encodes CASSKTQGNTEAFF.

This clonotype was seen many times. The CDR3 here is CASTLARGGKAFF. The CDR3 DNA reads TGTGCCAGCACCCTTGCCCGGGGGGGTAAAGCTTTCTTT. The gene calls are TRBV28 and TRBJ1-1, with D perhaps TRBD1 (5 bases). The CDR3 runs 13 residues. With 7 bases removed from V and 9 bases from J, the gap between germline ends came to 18 bases. Germline V gene sequence: CDR1 MDHEN, CDR2 SYDVKM.

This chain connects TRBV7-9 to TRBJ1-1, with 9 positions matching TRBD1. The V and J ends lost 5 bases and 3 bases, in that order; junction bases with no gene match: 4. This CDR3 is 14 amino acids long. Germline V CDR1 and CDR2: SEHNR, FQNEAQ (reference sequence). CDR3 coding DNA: TGTGCCAGCAGCCCGGGGACAGGGCACACTGAAGCTTTCTTT. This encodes CASSPGTGHTEAFF.

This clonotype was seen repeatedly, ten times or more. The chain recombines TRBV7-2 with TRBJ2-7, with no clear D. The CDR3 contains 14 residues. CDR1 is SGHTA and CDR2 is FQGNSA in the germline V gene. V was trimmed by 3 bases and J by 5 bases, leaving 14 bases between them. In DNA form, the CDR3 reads TGTGCCAGCAGCTTCCAATCGGGCCGAGACGAGCAGTACTTC. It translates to CASSFQSGRDEQYF. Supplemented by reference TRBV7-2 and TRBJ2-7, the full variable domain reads GAGVSQSPSNKVTEKGKDVELRCDPISGHTALYWYRQSLGQGLEFLIYFQGNSAPDKSGLPSDRFSAERTGGSVSTLTIQRTQQEDSAVYLCASSFQSGRDEQYFGPGTRLTVT.

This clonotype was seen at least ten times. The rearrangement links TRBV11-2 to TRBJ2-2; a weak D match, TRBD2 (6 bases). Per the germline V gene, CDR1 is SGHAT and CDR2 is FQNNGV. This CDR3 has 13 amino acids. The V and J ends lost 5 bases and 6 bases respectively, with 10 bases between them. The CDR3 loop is CASSQSGSGELFF. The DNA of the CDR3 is TGTGCCAGCAGCCAGAGCGGGTCCGGGGAGCTGTTTTTT.

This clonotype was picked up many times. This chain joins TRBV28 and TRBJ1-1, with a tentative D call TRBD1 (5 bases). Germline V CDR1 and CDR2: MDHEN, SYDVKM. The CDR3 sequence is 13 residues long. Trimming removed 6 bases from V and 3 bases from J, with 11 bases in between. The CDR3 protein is CASRGRAYTEAFF. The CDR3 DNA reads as TGTGCCAGCAGGGGCAGGGCGTACACTGAAGCTTTCTTT.

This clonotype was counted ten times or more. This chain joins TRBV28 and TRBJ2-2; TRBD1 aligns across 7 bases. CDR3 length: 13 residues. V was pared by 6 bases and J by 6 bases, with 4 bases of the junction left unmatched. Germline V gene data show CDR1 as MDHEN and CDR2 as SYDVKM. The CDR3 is CASSWGQSGELFF. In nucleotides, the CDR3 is TGTGCCAGCAGCTGGGGACAGTCCGGGGAGCTGTTTTTT.

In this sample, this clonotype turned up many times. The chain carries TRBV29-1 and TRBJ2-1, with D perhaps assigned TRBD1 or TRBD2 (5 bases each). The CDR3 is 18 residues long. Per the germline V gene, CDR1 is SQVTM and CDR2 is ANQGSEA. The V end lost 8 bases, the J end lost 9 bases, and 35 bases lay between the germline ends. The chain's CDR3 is CSSENSTFEGLGWGEQFF. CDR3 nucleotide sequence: TGCAGCAGCGAAAACTCAACTTTTGAGGGGCTGGGATGGGGTGAGCAGTTCTTC.

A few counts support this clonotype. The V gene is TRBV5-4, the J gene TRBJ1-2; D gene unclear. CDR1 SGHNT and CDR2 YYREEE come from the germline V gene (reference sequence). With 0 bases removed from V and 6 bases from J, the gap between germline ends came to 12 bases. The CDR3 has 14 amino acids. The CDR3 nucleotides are TGTGCCAGCAGCTTGGGGAGGGAAGGAGATGGCTACACCTTC. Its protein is CASSLGREGDGYTF.

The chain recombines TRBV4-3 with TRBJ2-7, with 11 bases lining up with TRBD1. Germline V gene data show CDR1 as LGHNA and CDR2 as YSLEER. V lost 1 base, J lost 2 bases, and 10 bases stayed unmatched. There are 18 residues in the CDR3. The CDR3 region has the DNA TGCGCCAGCAGCCAAGTTTCCCCGGGACAGGGGGGAACCTACGAGCAGTACTTC. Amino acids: CASSQVSPGQGGTYEQYF.

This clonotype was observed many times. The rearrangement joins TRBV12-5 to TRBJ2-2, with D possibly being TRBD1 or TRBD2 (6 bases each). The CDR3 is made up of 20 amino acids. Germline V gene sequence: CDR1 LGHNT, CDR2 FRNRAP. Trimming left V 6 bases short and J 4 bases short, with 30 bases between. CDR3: CASGLSRGLQGSGSTGELFF. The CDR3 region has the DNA TGTGCTAGTGGGCTGTCGCGGGGCTTACAGGGATCTGGAAGCACCGGGGAGCTGTTTTTT.